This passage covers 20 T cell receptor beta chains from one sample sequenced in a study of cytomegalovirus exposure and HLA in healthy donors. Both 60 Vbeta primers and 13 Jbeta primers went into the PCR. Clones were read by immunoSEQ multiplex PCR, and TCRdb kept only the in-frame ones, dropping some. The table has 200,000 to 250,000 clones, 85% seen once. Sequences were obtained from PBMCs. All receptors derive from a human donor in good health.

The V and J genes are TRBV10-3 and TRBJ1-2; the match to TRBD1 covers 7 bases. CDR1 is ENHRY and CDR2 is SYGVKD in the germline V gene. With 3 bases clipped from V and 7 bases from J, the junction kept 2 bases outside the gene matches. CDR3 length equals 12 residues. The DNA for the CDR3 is TGTGCCATCAGTGAAGGGGGCATTGGCTACACCTTC. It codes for CAISEGGIGYTF.

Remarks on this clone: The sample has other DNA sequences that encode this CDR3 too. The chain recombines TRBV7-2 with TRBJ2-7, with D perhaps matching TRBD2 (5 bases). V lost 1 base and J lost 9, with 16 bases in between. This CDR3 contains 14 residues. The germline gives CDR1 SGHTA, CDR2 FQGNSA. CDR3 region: CASSLDLLAGLQYF. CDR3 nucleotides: TGTGCCAGCAGCTTAGATTTATTGGCGGGCCTGCAGTACTTC.

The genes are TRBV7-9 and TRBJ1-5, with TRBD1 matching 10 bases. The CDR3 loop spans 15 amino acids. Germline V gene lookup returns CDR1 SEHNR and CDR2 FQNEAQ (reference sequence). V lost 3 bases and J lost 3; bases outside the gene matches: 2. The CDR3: CASSLTGGNNQPQHF. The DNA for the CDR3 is TGTGCCAGCAGCTTGACAGGGGGCAACAATCAGCCCCAGCATTTT.

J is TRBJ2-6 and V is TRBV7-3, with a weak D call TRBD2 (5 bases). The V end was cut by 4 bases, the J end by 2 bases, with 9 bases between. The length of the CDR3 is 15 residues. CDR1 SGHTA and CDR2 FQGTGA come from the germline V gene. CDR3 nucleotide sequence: TGTGCCAGCAGCTCGGAGGTGGCTGGGGCCAACGTCCTGACTTTC. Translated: CASSSEVAGANVLTF. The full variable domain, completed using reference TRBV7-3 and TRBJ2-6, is GAGVSQTPSNKVTEKGKYVELRCDPISGHTALYWYRQSLGQGPEFLIYFQGTGAADDSGLPNDRFFAVRPEGSVSTLKIQRTERGDSAVYLCASSSEVAGANVLTFGAGSRLTVL.

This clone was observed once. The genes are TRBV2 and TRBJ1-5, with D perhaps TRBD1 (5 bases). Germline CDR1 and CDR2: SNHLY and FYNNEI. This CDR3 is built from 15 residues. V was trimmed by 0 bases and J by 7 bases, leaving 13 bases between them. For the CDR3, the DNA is TGTGCCAGCAGTGAAGCGCTTCAGGGTTACCAGCCCCAGCATTTT. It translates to CASSEALQGYQPQHF.

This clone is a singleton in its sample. The CDR3 DNA sequence: TGTGCCAGCAGAACCCAGACAGGGGGCAAAAACACCATATATTTT. This sequence encodes CASRTQTGGKNTIYF. This chain joins TRBV28 and TRBJ1-3; 10 positions agree with TRBD1. CDR3 length equals 15 residues. V shed 6 bases and J 6 bases; nucleotides not matched to a gene: 8. Per germline, CDR1 MDHEN and CDR2 SYDVKM.

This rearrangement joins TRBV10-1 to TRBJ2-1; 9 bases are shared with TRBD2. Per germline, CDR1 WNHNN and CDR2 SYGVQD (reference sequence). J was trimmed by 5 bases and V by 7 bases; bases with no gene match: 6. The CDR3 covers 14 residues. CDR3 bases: TGCGCCAGCACTAGCGGGAACAGGGACAATGAGCAGTTCTTC. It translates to CASTSGNRDNEQFF.

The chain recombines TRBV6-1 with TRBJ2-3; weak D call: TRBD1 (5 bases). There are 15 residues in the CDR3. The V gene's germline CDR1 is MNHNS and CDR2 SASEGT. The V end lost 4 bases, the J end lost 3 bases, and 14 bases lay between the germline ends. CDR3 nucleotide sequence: TGTGCCAGCAGTGTGGGCAGGGTGGGGACAGATACGCAGTATTTT. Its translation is CASSVGRVGTDTQYF.

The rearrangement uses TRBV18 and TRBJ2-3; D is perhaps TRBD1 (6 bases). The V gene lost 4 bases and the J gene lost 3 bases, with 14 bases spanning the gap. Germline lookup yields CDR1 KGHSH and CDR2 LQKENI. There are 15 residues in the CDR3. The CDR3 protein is CASSHWDIGTDTQYF. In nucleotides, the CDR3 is TGTGCCAGCTCACACTGGGACATTGGGACAGATACGCAGTATTTT.

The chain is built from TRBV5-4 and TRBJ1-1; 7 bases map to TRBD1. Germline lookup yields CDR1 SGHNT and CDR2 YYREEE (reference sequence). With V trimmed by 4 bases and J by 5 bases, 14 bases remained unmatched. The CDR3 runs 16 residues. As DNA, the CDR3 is TGTGCCAGCAGCCCCGGGTCGGGCAGGGGGGTAACTGAAGCTTTCTTT. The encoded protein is CASSPGSGRGVTEAFF.

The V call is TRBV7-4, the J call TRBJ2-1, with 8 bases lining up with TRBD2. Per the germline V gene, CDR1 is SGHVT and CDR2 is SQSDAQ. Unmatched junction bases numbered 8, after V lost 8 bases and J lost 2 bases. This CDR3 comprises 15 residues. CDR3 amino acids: CASPRGGCAYNEQFF. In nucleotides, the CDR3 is TGTGCCAGCCCTCGCGGGGGGTGCGCCTACAATGAGCAGTTCTTC.

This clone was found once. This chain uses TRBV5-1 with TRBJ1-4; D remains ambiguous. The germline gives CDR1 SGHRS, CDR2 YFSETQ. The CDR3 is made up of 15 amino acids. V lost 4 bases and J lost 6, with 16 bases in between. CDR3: CASSPEPGRDEKLFF. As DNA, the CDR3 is TGCGCCAGCAGCCCGGAGCCGGGGAGGGATGAAAAACTGTTTTTT.

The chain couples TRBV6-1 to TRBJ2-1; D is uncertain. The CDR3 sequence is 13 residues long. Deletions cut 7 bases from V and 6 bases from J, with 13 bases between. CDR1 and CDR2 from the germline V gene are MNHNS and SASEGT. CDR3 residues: CASNHYPGNEQFF. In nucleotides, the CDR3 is TGTGCCAGCAACCATTACCCAGGCAATGAGCAGTTCTTC.

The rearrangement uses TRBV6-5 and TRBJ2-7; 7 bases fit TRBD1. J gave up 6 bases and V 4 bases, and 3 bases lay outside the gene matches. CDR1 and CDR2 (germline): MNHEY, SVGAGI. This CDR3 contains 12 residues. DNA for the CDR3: TGTGCCAGCAGTTCCGACAGGGTCGAGCAGTACTTC. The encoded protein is CASSSDRVEQYF.

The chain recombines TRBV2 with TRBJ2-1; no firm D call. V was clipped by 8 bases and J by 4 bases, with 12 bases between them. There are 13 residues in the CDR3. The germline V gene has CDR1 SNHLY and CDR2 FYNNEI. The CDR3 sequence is CASANARYNEQFF. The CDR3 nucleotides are TGTGCCAGCGCGAACGCTCGTTACAATGAGCAGTTCTTC.

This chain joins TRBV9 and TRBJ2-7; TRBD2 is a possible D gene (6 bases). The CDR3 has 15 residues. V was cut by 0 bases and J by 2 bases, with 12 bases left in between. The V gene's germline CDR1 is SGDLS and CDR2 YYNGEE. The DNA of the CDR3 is TGTGCCAGCAGCGTAGGGGGACTGGCCCCCTACGAGCAGTACTTC. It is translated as CASSVGGLAPYEQYF.

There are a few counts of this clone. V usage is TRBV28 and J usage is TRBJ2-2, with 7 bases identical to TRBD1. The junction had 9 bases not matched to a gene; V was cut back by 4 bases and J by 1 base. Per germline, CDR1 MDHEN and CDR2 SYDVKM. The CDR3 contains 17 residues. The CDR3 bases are TGTGCCAGCAGTTCCCACGAGCGACAGGGGAACACCGGGGAGCTGTTTTTT. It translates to CASSSHERQGNTGELFF.

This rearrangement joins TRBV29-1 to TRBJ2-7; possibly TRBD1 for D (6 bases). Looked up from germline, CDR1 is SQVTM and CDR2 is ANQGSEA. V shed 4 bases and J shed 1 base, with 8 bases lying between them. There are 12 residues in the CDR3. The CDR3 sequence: CSVGQASYEQYF. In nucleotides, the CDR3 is TGCAGCGTTGGACAGGCGTCCTACGAGCAGTACTTC.

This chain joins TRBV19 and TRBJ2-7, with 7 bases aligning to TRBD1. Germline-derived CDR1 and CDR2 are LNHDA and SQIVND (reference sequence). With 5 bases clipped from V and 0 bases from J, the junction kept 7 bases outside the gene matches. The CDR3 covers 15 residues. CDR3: CASSPPGQSSYEQYF. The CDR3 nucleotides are TGTGCCAGTAGTCCCCCGGGACAGAGCTCCTACGAGCAGTACTTC.

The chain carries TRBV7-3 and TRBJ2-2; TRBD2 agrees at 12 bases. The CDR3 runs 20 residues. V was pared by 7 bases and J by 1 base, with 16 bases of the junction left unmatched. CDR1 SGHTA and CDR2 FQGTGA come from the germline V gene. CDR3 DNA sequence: TGTGCCAGCACCCTACGAGGGGCTAGCGGGAGGGCTTGGAACACCGGGGAGCTGTTTTTT. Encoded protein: CASTLRGASGRAWNTGELFF. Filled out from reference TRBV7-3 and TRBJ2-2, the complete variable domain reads GAGVSQTPSNKVTEKGKYVELRCDPISGHTALYWYRQSLGQGPEFLIYFQGTGAADDSGLPNDRFFAVRPEGSVSTLKIQRTERGDSAVYLCASTLRGASGRAWNTGELFFGEGSRLTVL.